This T cell receptor beta chain was identified during a study of CD8+CD57+ T cells in acquired aplastic anemia (dated by TCRdb to 2017 to 2018). A note on the overall study: On average, sorted CD4+ and CD8+ cells yielded roughly 3.4 ug of extracted DNA, with a range of roughly 0.19 to 27.4 ug. A CD8+CD57+ expansion meant a frequency higher than the mean frequency seen in healthy subjects. The study at large found these results: Around 31 CD8+ CDR3 sequences were shared between patients and controls but appeared highly expressed in patients and within their immunodominant clones. CD8+ Simpson's diversity did not differ significantly between patients and healthy controls (P=0.060).

The sample holds many counts of this clonotype. Its antigen target is currently unknown. No quality values exist for individual bases; no much larger clone is one base distant. The patients picked for sequencing were ones in whom flow cytometry had shown an expansion of CD8+CD57+ cells. Severe acquired aplastic anemia was diagnosed in all patients according to International Study of Aplastic Anemia and Agranulocytosis and Camitta criteria. No therapy had been received by the patients at the time of blood sampling. TCR repertoires of sorted CD4+ and CD8+ blood T cells from severe aplastic anemia patients and healthy subjects were deep-sequenced in the study. In the USA, patient enrollment took place under clinicaltrials.gov protocols 00001620, 01623167, 00001397, 00071045, 00081523 and 00961064. Ficoll-Paque density gradient centrifugation was used to isolate peripheral blood mononuclear cells. Before DNA was extracted, CD4+ and CD8+ T cells were sorted using either FACS or magnetic beads.

Profiling of TCR beta VDJ combinations and CDR3 sequences used genomic DNA as the template. TCR repertoire sequencing was run on an Illumina HiSeq 2000. Per the original workflow: TRBV/TRBJ rearrangement plots, CDR3 size and DJ length profiles, and Simpson's diversity index were used to assess repertoires. The most abundant DNA sequence in the deep sequencing data was defined as the immunodominant clone. CDR3 amino acid sequences were checked for sharing across subjects and were also compared against the VDJdb database and published repertoires. In-frame beta chains were kept once TCRdb had trimmed the public reads at Q25 with fastp and called clones with MiXCR. All rows with the same CDR3 protein become a single entry with the most common DNA and genes. These V and J calls derive from TCRdb rather than the authors' analysis. The sample has around 290,000 distinct CDR3 sequences on record, about three fifths of them singletons. The ten largest clonotypes hold around 1.3% of the sample.

CDR1 is given as DFQATT and CDR2 as SNEGSKA, both from the germline V gene (reference sequence). The germline V end is reduced by 6 bases and the J end by 0 bases; junction bases left unmatched: 17. The CDR3 spans 19 residues, from the cysteine through the phenylalanine. The DNA shown is the 57-base CDR3, in frame from base 1. This receptor was obtained from a human donor with aplastic anemia. Material: sorted CD4+, CD8+, or CD8+CD57+ T cells (not recorded which) from PBMCs. The sequence is built from TRBV20-1 and TRBJ2-7; TRBD2 fits 13 bases in the junction. The DNA is as follows: TGCAGTGCCCAAGGGAGACTAGCGGGGGGTACCCAGAGCTCCTACGAGCAGTACTTC. Its protein product is CSAQGRLAGGTQSSYEQYF.